These 20 T cell receptor beta chains were sequenced from one sample in a study of shared clonotypes between healthy human individuals. Profiled with immunoSEQ multiplex PCR; TCRdb holds only in-frame clones, not every one. The table lists 2 million to 2.5 million clones, under 95% of them singletons, with 0.37% in the top ten. Sequencing was carried out using naive CD4+ T cells from PBMCs. This sample's subset: CD45RA+ positively selected. The source is a man aged 18 to 35 in good health. Some clones in this sample may be carry-over from other donors' samples.

The V gene is TRBV5-4, the J gene TRBJ2-1; TRBD2 matches at 15 bases. The V gene's germline CDR1 is SGHNT and CDR2 YYREEE (reference sequence). V shed 4 bases, J shed 2 bases, and the junction held 4 bases outside the gene matches. CDR3 length equals 17 residues. DNA of the CDR3: TGTGCCAGCAGCGTGGGACTAGCGGGAGGAGCCTACAATGAGCAGTTCTTC. This sequence encodes CASSVGLAGGAYNEQFF. The full variable domain, in which reference TRBV5-4 and TRBJ2-1 provide the parts outside the CDR3, is ETGVTQSPTHLIKTRGQQVTLRCSSQSGHNTVSWYQQALGQGPQFIFQYYREEENGRGNFPPRFSGLQFPNYSSELNVNALELDDSALYLCASSVGLAGGAYNEQFFGPGTRLTVL.

The chain combines TRBV23-1 with TRBJ2-1; 8 bases align to TRBD2. TRBV23-1 is annotated as an ORF whose role is uncertain. The CDR3 sequence is 16 residues long. After removal of 4 bases from V and 6 bases from J, the junction contained 11 bases not matched to a gene. CDR3 sequence: CASSPKGLVKANEQFF. As DNA, the CDR3 is TGCGCCAGCAGTCCCAAGGGACTAGTAAAGGCCAATGAGCAGTTCTTC.

In its sample, this clone was seen a few times. This chain uses TRBV19 with TRBJ1-2; D uncertain. Trimming took 9 bases from V and 5 from J, leaving 16 bases between them. CDR1 and CDR2 (germline): LNHDA, SQIVND (reference sequence). The CDR3 loop spans 13 amino acids. CDR3 DNA sequence: TGTGCCAGCAATTCTCGGGTAGAGTATGGCTACACCTTC. Its protein product is CASNSRVEYGYTF.

The chain employs TRBV15 and TRBJ2-1; no definite D call. This CDR3 is built from 14 residues. Germline V gene sequence: CDR1 LNHNV, CDR2 YYDKDF (reference sequence). V gave up 0 bases and J gave up 5 bases, with 8 bases separating them. CDR3 in DNA: TGTGCCACCAGCAGAGACAGACTTGACAATGAGCAGTTCTTC. The encoded protein is CATSRDRLDNEQFF.

The chain joins TRBV28 to TRBJ2-7; 7 nucleotides line up with TRBD1. The CDR3 runs 13 residues. With V trimmed by 8 bases and J by 1 base, 5 bases remained unmatched. The germline V gene encodes CDR1 MDHEN and CDR2 SYDVKM. In nucleotides, the CDR3 is TGTGCCAGCGGTCAGGGGGTATCCTACGAGCAGTACTTC. It yields the protein CASGQGVSYEQYF. Variable domain in full (rest from reference TRBV28 and TRBJ2-7): DVKVTQSSRYLVKRTGEKVFLECVQDMDHENMFWYRQDPGLGLRLIYFSYDVKMKEKGDIPEGYSVSREKKERFSLILESASTNQTSMYLCASGQGVSYEQYFGPGTRLTVT.

In its sample, this clone was seen once. The genes are TRBV5-1 and TRBJ2-4; 10 bases match TRBD1. With 4 bases clipped from V and 1 base from J, the junction kept 8 bases outside the gene matches. Germline V gene lookup returns CDR1 SGHRS and CDR2 YFSETQ. The CDR3 is 17 amino acids. CDR3 DNA sequence: TGCGCCAGCAGCCAAAGCGGGACAGGGGATGCCAAAAACATTCAGTACTTC. Translation gives CASSQSGTGDAKNIQYF.

As regards this clone: In the same sample, other DNA sequences code for this CDR3. The genes are TRBV7-9 and TRBJ1-2; the D gene is possibly TRBD1 (5 bases). V was cut by 0 bases and J by 4 bases, with 12 bases left in between. The CDR3 contains 15 residues. Per the germline V gene, CDR1 is SEHNR and CDR2 is FQNEAQ (reference sequence). CDR3 protein: CASSLAGTGGYGYTF. For the CDR3, the DNA is TGTGCCAGCAGCTTAGCGGGTACAGGAGGCTATGGCTACACCTTC.

This clone was seen a handful of times. Other nucleotide sequences in the sample specify the same CDR3. The chain recombines TRBV2 with TRBJ1-3; D remains ambiguous. Germline-derived CDR1 and CDR2 are SNHLY and FYNNEI. V was clipped by 4 bases and J by 0 bases, with 4 bases between them. This CDR3 has 13 amino acids. The CDR3 coding sequence is TGTGCCAGCAGTGGGGACTCTGGAAACACCATATATTTT. Translation gives CASSGDSGNTIYF.

Of note for this clone: The identical CDR3 is also encoded by other nucleotide sequences in the sample. The V and J genes are TRBV5-1 and TRBJ2-5; 7 nucleotides line up with TRBD1. The germline V gene encodes CDR1 SGHRS and CDR2 YFSETQ. The V gene end was trimmed by 4 bases and the J gene end by 2 bases; junction bases not matched to a gene: 8. The CDR3 is 15 residues long. The CDR3 protein is CASSTGTALQETQYF. CDR3 in DNA: TGCGCCAGCAGCACCGGGACAGCACTTCAAGAGACCCAGTACTTC.

This clone showed up just a few times. The chain recombines TRBV30 with TRBJ2-1, with unresolved D. This CDR3 is built from 12 residues. Germline CDR1 reads GTSNPN; CDR2 reads SVGIG (reference sequence). Trimming took off 0 bases at V and 9 bases at J, with 9 bases between the two ends. The CDR3 nucleotides read TGTGCCTGGAGTGTACAGCTAGGTGAGCAGTTCTTC. This translates into CAWSVQLGEQFF.

The CDR3 DNA is TGTGCCAGCCTTAAGTTAGGCGGCAACAATGAGCAGTTCTTC. This sequence encodes CASLKLGGNNEQFF. This sequence joins TRBV2 and TRBJ2-1; D remains ambiguous. The CDR3 covers 14 residues. Germline loops: CDR1 SNHLY, CDR2 FYNNEI. Trimming shortened V by 8 bases and J by 5 bases, and 16 bases separated the two germline ends. The variable domain in full, with the rest retrieved from reference TRBV2 and TRBJ2-1, is EPEVTQTPSHQVTQMGQEVILRCVPISNHLYFYWYRQILGQKVEFLVSFYNNEISEKSEIFDDQFSVERPDGSNFTLKIRSTKLEDSAMYFCASLKLGGNNEQFFGPGTRLTVL.

V and J are TRBV7-9 and TRBJ2-1; D perhaps matches TRBD2 (5 bases). CDR1 SEHNR and CDR2 FQNEAQ come from the germline V gene (reference sequence). The CDR3 totals 19 residues. V dropped 1 base and J dropped 4 bases, with 23 bases sitting between them. CDR3 nucleotide sequence: TGTGCCAGCAGCTTAGACTTAGGGTCCACCCTCCGGGATTACAATGAGCAGTTCTTC. Translated: CASSLDLGSTLRDYNEQFF.

The chain combines TRBV29-1 with TRBJ1-1; 9 bases line up with TRBD1. With V trimmed by 2 bases and J by 3 bases, 7 bases remained unmatched. This CDR3 spans 15 amino acids. CDR1 and CDR2 from the germline V gene are SQVTM and ANQGSEA. The CDR3 region is CSVERDRAIDTEAFF. CDR3 DNA: TGCAGCGTTGAACGGGACAGGGCTATAGACACTGAAGCTTTCTTT. The full variable domain, in which reference TRBV29-1 and TRBJ1-1 provide the parts outside the CDR3, is SAVISQKPSRDICQRGTSLTIQCQVDSQVTMMFWYRQQPGQSLTLIATANQGSEATYESGFVIDKFPISRPNLTFSTLTVSNMSPEDSSIYLCSVERDRAIDTEAFFGQGTRLTVV.

This sequence joins TRBV5-6 and TRBJ2-5; TRBD1 is a possible D gene (6 bases). CDR3 length: 14 amino acids. The ends were cut back, 4 bases at V and 4 bases at J, with 14 bases in the middle. Germline loops: CDR1 SGHDT, CDR2 YYEEEE. CDR3 sequence: CASSRFGGGETQYF. CDR3 sequence (DNA): TGTGCCAGCAGCCGATTTGGGGGCGGAGAGACCCAGTACTTC.

To note about this clone: Other DNA sequences in the sample encode the same CDR3. This chain joins TRBV11-2 and TRBJ2-7; unclear D gene. Germline V gives CDR1 SGHAT, CDR2 FQNNGV. This CDR3 region has 14 residues. The ends were cut back, 1 base at V and 2 bases at J, with 9 bases in the middle. CDR3 nucleotide sequence: TGTGCCAGCAGCTTAGTTGGCAGAACCTACGAGCAGTACTTC. This encodes CASSLVGRTYEQYF.

The chain carries TRBV15 and TRBJ2-7; TRBD2 is a possible D gene (5 bases). V was trimmed by 5 bases and J by 3 bases, leaving 14 bases between them. Germline V lookup: CDR1 LNHNV, CDR2 YYDKDF (reference sequence). The CDR3 is made up of 14 amino acids. For the CDR3, the DNA is TGTGCCACCAGCGCGTTCCGGGGTATCTACGAGCAGTACTTC. It translates to CATSAFRGIYEQYF.

The rearrangement uses TRBV4-1 and TRBJ2-5; no clear D gene. This CDR3 has 15 amino acids. With 0 bases removed from V and 1 base from J, the gap between germline ends came to 9 bases. Per the germline V gene, CDR1 is MGHRA and CDR2 is YSYEKL. The CDR3 reads CASSQDVVLQETQYF. The CDR3 DNA sequence: TGCGCCAGCAGCCAAGATGTAGTACTCCAAGAGACCCAGTACTTC.

J is TRBJ2-3 and V is TRBV29-1; the match to TRBD2 covers 7 bases. Germline CDR1 and CDR2: SQVTM and ANQGSEA. The CDR3 loop spans 14 amino acids. V shed 4 bases, J shed 4 bases, and the junction held 8 bases outside the gene matches. The CDR3 DNA sequence: TGCAGCGTTGTAGGAGGACTAGGCCCAGATACGCAGTATTTT. This translates into CSVVGGLGPDTQYF.

The chain is built from TRBV5-1 and TRBJ2-7; TRBD1 matches 12 bases. Germline CDR1 and CDR2: SGHRS and YFSETQ. This CDR3 has 16 residues. The ends lost 4 bases at V and 6 bases at J; junction bases unmatched: 11. CDR3 bases: TGCGCCAGCAGCCCTAACCCTGGGACAGGGGGCGTCGAGCAGTACTTC. This sequence encodes CASSPNPGTGGVEQYF.

V and J are TRBV15 and TRBJ2-1, with a possible D match to TRBD2 (7 bases). The V and J ends lost 5 bases and 9 bases respectively, with 23 bases between them. There are 16 residues in the CDR3. Germline CDR1 LNHNV, CDR2 YYDKDF (reference sequence). As DNA, the CDR3 is TGTGCCACCAGCCAGGGGAAAGGACTAGTGAAAGGTGAGCAGTTCTTC. Amino acids: CATSQGKGLVKGEQFF. Based on the CDR3 plus reference TRBV15 and TRBJ2-1, the full variable domain is DAMVIQNPRYQVTQFGKPVTLSCSQTLNHNVMYWYQQKSSQAPKLLFHYYDKDFNNEADTPDNFQSRRPNTSFCFLDIRSPGLGDTAMYLCATSQGKGLVKGEQFFGPGTRLTVL.